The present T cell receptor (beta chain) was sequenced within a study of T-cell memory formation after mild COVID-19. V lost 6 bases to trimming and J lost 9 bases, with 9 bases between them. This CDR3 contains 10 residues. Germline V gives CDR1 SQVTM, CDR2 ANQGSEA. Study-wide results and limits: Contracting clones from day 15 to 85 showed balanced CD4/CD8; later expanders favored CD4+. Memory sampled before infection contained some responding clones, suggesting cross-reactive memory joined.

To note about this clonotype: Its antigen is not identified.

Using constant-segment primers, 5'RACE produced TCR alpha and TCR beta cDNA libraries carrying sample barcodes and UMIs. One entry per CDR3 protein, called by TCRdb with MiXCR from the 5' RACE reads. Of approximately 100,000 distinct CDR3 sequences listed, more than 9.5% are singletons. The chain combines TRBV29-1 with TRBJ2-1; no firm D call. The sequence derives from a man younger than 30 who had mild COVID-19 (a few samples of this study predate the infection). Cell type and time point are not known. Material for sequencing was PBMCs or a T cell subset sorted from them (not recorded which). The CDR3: CSVGRVEQFF. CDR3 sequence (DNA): TGCAGCGTAGGTAGGGTTGAGCAGTTCTTC.